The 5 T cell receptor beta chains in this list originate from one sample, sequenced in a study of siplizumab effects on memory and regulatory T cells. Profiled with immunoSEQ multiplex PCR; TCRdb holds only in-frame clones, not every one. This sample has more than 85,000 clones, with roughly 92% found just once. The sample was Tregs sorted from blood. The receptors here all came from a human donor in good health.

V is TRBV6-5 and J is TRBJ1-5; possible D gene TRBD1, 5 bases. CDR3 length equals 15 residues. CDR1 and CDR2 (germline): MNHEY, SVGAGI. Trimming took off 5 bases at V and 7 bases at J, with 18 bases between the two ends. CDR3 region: CASSRTGGKGQPQHF. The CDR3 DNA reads TGTGCCAGCAGTAGAACGGGGGGAAAAGGACAGCCCCAGCATTTT.

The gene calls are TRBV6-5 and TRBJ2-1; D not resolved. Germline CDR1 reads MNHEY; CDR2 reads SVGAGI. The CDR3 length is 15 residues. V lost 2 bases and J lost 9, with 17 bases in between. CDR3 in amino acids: CASSYAATRGSEQFF. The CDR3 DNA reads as TGTGCCAGCAGTTACGCTGCAACACGAGGTAGTGAGCAGTTCTTC.

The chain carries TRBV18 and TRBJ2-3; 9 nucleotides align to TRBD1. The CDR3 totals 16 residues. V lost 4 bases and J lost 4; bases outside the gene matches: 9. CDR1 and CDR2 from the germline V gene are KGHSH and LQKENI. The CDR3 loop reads CASSLGQGAVADTQYF. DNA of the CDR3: TGTGCCAGCTCACTGGGACAGGGAGCAGTAGCAGATACGCAGTATTTT.

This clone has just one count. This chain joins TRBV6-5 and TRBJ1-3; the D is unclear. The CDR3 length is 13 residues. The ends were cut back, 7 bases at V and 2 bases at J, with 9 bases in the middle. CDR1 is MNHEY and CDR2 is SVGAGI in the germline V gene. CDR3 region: CASKEFTGNTIYF. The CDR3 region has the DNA TGTGCCAGCAAAGAGTTTACTGGAAACACCATATATTTT.

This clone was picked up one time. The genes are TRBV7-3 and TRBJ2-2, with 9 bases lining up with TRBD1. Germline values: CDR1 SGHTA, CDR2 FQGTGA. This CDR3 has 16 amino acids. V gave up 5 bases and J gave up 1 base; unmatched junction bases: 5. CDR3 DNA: TGTGCCAGCAGCCAATGGGACAGGGAGAACACCGGGGAGCTGTTTTTT. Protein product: CASSQWDRENTGELFF. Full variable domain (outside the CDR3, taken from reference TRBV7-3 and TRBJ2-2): GAGVSQTPSNKVTEKGKYVELRCDPISGHTALYWYRQSLGQGPEFLIYFQGTGAADDSGLPNDRFFAVRPEGSVSTLKIQRTERGDSAVYLCASSQWDRENTGELFFGEGSRLTVL.